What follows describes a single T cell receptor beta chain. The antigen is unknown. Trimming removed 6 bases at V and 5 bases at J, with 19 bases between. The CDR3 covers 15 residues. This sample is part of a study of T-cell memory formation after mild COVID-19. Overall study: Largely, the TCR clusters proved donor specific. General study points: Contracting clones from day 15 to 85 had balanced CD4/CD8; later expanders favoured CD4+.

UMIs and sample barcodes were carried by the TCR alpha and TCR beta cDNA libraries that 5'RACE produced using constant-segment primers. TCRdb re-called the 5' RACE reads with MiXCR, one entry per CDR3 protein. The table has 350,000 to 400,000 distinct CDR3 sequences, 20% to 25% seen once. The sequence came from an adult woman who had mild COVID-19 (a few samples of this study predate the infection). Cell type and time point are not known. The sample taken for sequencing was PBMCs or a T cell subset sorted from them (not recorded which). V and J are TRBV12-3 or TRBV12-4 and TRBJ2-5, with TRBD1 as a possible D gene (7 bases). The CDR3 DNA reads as TGTGCCAGCAGCCTATGGAGGGGGCGAGGGGAGACCCAGTACTTC. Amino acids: CASSLWRGRGETQYF.